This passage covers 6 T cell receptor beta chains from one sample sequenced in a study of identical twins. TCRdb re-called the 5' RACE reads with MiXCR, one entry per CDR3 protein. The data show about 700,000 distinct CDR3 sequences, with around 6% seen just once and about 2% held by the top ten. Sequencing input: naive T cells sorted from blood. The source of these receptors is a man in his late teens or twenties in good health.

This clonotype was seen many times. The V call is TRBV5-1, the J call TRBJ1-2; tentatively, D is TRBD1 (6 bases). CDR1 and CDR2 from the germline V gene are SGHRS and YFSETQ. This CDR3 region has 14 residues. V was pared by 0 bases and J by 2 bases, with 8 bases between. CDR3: CASSLEQGNYGYTF. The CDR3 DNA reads TGCGCCAGCAGCTTGGAGCAGGGGAACTATGGCTACACCTTC. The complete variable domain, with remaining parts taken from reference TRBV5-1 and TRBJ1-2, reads KAGVTQTPRYLIKTRGQQVTLSCSPISGHRSVSWYQQTPGQGLQFLFEYFSETQRNKGNFPGRFSGRQFSNSRSEMNVSTLELGDSALYLCASSLEQGNYGYTFGSGTRLTVV.

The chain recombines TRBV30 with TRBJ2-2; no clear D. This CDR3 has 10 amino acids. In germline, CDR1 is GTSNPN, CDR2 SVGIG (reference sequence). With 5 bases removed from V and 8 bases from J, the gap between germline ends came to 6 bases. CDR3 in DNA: TGTGCCTGGGGTGGAGGGGAGCTGTTTTTT. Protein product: CAWGGGELFF.

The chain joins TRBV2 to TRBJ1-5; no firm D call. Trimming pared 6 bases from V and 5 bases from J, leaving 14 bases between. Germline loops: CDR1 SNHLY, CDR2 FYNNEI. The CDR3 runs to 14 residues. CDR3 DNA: TGTGCCAGCAGAACTGTTACCTATTATCAGCCCCAGCATTTT. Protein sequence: CASRTVTYYQPQHF.

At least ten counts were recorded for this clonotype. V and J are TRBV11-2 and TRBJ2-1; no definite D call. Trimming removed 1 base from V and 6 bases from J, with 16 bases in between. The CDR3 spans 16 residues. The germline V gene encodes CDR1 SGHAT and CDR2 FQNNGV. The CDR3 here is CASSLGSRPETNEQFF. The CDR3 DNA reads TGTGCCAGCAGCTTAGGGTCGCGGCCGGAGACCAATGAGCAGTTCTTC.

The CDR3 is CASSRTSGVSYEQYF. The CDR3 DNA sequence: TGCGCCAGCAGTCGGACTAGCGGGGTTTCCTACGAGCAGTACTTC. The rearrangement uses TRBV5-1 and TRBJ2-7; 12 positions agree with TRBD2. The CDR3 spans 15 residues. Germline loops: CDR1 SGHRS, CDR2 YFSETQ. Losses at the gene ends were 5 bases for V and 1 base for J; bases not matched to a gene: 4. The variable domain in full, completed from reference TRBV5-1 and TRBJ2-7, reads KAGVTQTPRYLIKTRGQQVTLSCSPISGHRSVSWYQQTPGQGLQFLFEYFSETQRNKGNFPGRFSGRQFSNSRSEMNVSTLELGDSALYLCASSRTSGVSYEQYFGPGTRLTVT.

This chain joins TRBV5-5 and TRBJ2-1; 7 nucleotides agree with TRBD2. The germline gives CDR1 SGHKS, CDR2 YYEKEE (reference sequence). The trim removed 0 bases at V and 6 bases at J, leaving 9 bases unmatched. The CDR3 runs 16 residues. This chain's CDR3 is CASSLGQVAGFNEQFF. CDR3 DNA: TGTGCCAGCAGCTTGGGGCAGGTAGCGGGTTTCAATGAGCAGTTCTTC.